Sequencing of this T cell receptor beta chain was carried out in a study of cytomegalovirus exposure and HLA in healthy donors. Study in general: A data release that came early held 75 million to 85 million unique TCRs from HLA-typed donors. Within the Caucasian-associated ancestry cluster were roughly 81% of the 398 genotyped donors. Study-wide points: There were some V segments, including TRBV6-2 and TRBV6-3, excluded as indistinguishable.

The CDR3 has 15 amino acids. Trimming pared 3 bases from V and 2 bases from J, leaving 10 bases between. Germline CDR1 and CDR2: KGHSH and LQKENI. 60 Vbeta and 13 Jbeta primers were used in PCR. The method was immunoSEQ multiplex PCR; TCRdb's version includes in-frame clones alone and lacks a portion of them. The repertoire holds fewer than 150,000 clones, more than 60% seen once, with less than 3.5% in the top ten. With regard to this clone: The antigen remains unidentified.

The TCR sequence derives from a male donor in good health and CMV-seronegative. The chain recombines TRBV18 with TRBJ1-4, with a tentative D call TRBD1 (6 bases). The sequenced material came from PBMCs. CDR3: CASSPGASTNEKLFF. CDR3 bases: TGTGCCAGCTCACCGGGGGCCAGCACTAATGAAAAACTGTTTTTT.